Given below is one T cell receptor beta chain in context. This clone's antigen is unknown. No base quality information exists; no much larger clone differs at one position. Relative to germline, V is 3 bases shorter and J is 2 bases shorter, with 12 bases between their ends. CDR1 and CDR2 are drawn from the germline V gene (reference sequence): WNHNN, SYGVQD. Inclusive of the bounding cysteine and phenylalanine, the CDR3 is 15 residues long. Of the read, only the CDR3 DNA is kept; its 45 bases are in frame from base 1. The TCR beta CDR3 regions were amplified from the RNA transcripts. For the first round of RT-PCR on the TCR CDR3, the HTBI primer set was used together with the Qiagen OneStep RT-PCR kit. Libraries were constructed in a second round of multiplex PCR, after which size selection and purification were carried out. Sequencing of the libraries was done on an Illumina HiSeq2000 using paired-end 100 bp reads. Turning to the authors' computational methods: SOAPnuke was used to process the raw data, throwing out any read that contained adapters or uncalled bases, had a mean Phred below 15, or lacked an exact constant-primer or identifier match. High-quality paired reads were merged using COPE v1.2.5, and each unique nucleotide sequence was defined as a clonotype. MiTCR v1.1 was used to align the clonotypes against IMGT TRBV, TRBD and TRBJ reference segments. The analysis included only V-J combinations with a frequency above 0.0001, which together covered around 99% of the repertoires. A TCS score was defined as the ratio between F50 (clonal expansion) and ExV (chaos), using BLOSUM62-based TCRdist between CDR3 peptides within each V-J. Welch's t-statistics and random forest reduced 500 to 650 V-J features to 10 to 15, which were used in a naive Bayes classifier (R e1071). The public reads were run again by TCRdb, first through fastp at Q25 and then through MiXCR, and only productive beta chains were kept. Duplicate CDR3 protein sequences are folded into a single record with the most common DNA and genes. The V and J calls shown here were made by TCRdb, not taken from the authors' results. Recorded for this sample are approximately 600,000 distinct CDR3 sequences; about a fifth of them occurred a single time. The ten largest account for about 34% of the sample.

This sample stems from a study of T cells in Graves' hyperthyroidism and ophthalmopathy (dated by TCRdb to about 2019). For the wider study: Peripheral blood was sampled at the time of initial diagnosis, prior to any treatment. A discovery cohort of approximately 97 patients, roughly 40 with Graves' ophthalmopathy and more than 55 with stable Graves' hyperthyroidism, was used to find distinguishing TCR V-J signatures. An independent validation cohort of 18 to 20 hyperthyroidism patients and roughly 16 patients who later progressed to ophthalmopathy tested prospective prediction of ophthalmopathy. The roughly 94 discovery patients were randomly divided into training and test sets at a 7:3 ratio. In addition, the study compared T-cell repertoires in thyroid tissue and in blood from about 6 Graves' hyperthyroidism patients. After blood sampling, hyperthyroidism patients were treated with methimazole at a starting dose of 30 mg daily, and ophthalmopathy patients were treated with high-dose intravenous methylprednisolone. The paper describes TCR Vbeta CDR3 sequencing of roughly 130 peripheral blood samples, made up of around 41 ophthalmopathy patients, more than 70 hyperthyroidism patients and about 17 progressor patients. The paper's findings and limits, for the study overall: In validation, progression to ophthalmopathy was predicted by the model with almost 71% sensitivity and around 75% specificity, a median of roughly 6 months before onset. Most expanded thyroid clonotypes (frequency above 0.001) were also detected in blood, suggesting blood repertoires may reflect thyroid immune responses. Sample size was not statistically predetermined, and investigators were not blinded to group allocation. A model built on a 13 V-J signature distinguished ophthalmopathy from stable hyperthyroidism, reaching 85% to 90% sensitivity and under 84% specificity in cross-validation and 80%/75% in testing.

Ophthalmopathy patients had moderately to severely active disease, Clinical Activity Score of at least 3, NOSPECS grade of at least 4, and duration under 3 months. Patients with uncontrolled infections, other autoimmune diseases, pregnancy or lactation were excluded. Diagnoses relied on clinical symptoms, serum thyroxine and TRAb, thyroid ultrasound and orbital computed tomography. PBMCs were isolated from 10 ml of fresh peripheral blood by Ficoll-Paque density gradient centrifugation. Trizol reagent was used to extract total RNA, and RNA quality was then checked on an Agilent 2100 Bioanalyzer. This receptor was taken from a man under 40 with Graves' ophthalmopathy. Material for sequencing was blood. The chain couples TRBV10-1 to TRBJ2-3; there is no confident call for the D gene. DNA sequence: TGCGCCAGCAGTGACGGACCCACCATCACAGATACGCAGTATTTT. Its protein is CASSDGPTITDTQYF.